A selection of T cell receptor beta chains follows, all from one sample in a study of radiotherapy plus CTLA-4 blockade in lung cancer. Assay: immunoSEQ multiplex PCR; the TCRdb copy retains only in-frame clones and omits some. This sample has about 25,000 clones, with roughly 70% found just once. The source material was peripheral blood, sampled from a patient treated with radiotherapy plus ipilimumab. The source of these receptors is a human donor with non-small cell lung cancer whose response to radiotherapy plus ipilimumab could not be evaluated. CDR3s include the opening cysteine and the closing phenylalanine or tryptophan. A D gene is named only where the DNA matches it firmly. Clone size is not always given. Where it is, it says once, few, many or a class for expanded clones.

d_call,clone_size,v_call,j_call,cdr3_aa,cdr3_nt
-,-,TRBV7-8,TRBJ2-7,CASRPHGGSYEQYF,TGTGCCAGCCGTCCCCACGGAGGATCCTACGAGCAGTACTTC
TRBD1,-,TRBV18,TRBJ1-5,CASSPGQGATNQPQHF,TGTGCCAGCTCACCGGGACAGGGGGCGACCAATCAGCCCCAGCATTTT
-,-,TRBV5-1,TRBJ2-1,CASSPEGTAYNEQFF,TGCGCCAGCAGCCCAGAGGGAACGGCCTACAATGAGCAGTTCTTC
-,-,TRBV19,TRBJ2-1,CASSIAVAMGYEQFF,TGTGCCAGTAGTATAGCCGTAGCGATGGGCTATGAGCAGTTCTTC
-,-,TRBV28,TRBJ2-4,CASSLSPLLNIQYF,TGTGCCAGCAGTTTATCCCCCCTCTTGAACATTCAGTACTTC
-,few,TRBV5-6,TRBJ1-5,CASSLGGEYSNQPQHF,TGTGCCAGCAGCTTGGGGGGGGAGTATAGCAATCAGCCCCAGCATTTT
-,-,TRBV2,TRBJ1-2,CASSEDRNYGYTF,TGTGCCAGCAGTGAAGACAGAAACTATGGCTACACCTTC
-,-,TRBV5-6,TRBJ1-6,CASSLGANSPLHF,TGTGCCAGCAGCTTGGGAGCGAATTCACCCCTCCACTTT
TRBD1,-,TRBV7-6,TRBJ1-2,CASSLAPDRVDGYTF,TGTGCCAGCAGCTTAGCACCGGACAGGGTAGATGGCTACACCTTC
TRBD2,-,TRBV6-5,TRBJ2-3,CASRLAGTDTQYF,TGTGCCAGCAGGCTAGCGGGTACAGATACGCAGTATTTT
-,-,TRBV2,TRBJ1-4,CASRGSVKLFF,TGTGCCAGCAGGGGCTCGGTTAAACTGTTTTTT
TRBD2,few,TRBV5-1,TRBJ2-1,CASMRGGSTDEQFF,TGCGCCAGCATGCGGGGCGGGAGTACCGATGAGCAGTTCTTC
TRBD2,-,TRBV19,TRBJ2-1,CASSSELSGFSSSYNEQFF,TGTGCCAGTAGCTCCGAGCTTAGCGGGTTCTCGAGCTCCTACAATGAGCAGTTCTTC
TRBD1,-,TRBV29-1,TRBJ1-1,CSVGRTGPAEAFF,TGCAGCGTTGGAAGGACAGGGCCCGCTGAAGCTTTCTTT
TRBD2,-,TRBV5-1,TRBJ2-1,CASSPTSGIFFYNEQFF,TGCGCCAGCAGCCCCACTAGCGGGATTTTCTTCTACAATGAGCAGTTCTTC
-,-,TRBV30,TRBJ2-7,CAWAYTGYEQYF,TGTGCCTGGGCTTATACAGGGTACGAGCAGTACTTC
TRBD2,-,TRBV5-1,TRBJ2-1,CASSSGLAGYNEQFF,TGCGCCAGCAGCTCCGGACTAGCGGGGTACAATGAGCAGTTCTTC
TRBD2,-,TRBV10-2,TRBJ2-5,CASRGLAEETQYF,TGCGCCAGCCGGGGACTAGCGGAAGAGACCCAGTACTTC
TRBD2,once,TRBV5-1,TRBJ2-1,CASSLGTSSAYNEQFF,TGCGCCAGCAGCCTGGGGACTAGCTCCGCTTACAATGAGCAGTTCTTC
-,-,TRBV29-1,TRBJ2-5,CSVNRVGETQYF,TGCAGCGTTAACAGGGTTGGGGAGACCCAGTACTTC
TRBD2,-,TRBV18,TRBJ2-1,CASSPGTSVLRGEQFF,TGTGCCAGCTCACCTGGGACTAGCGTCCTTCGAGGTGAGCAGTTCTTC
-,-,TRBV13,TRBJ2-1,CASSPGLIYNEQFF,TGTGCCAGCAGCCCCGGACTAATTTACAATGAGCAGTTCTTC
TRBD1,-,TRBV6-1,TRBJ2-5,CSSFRDRSQETQYF,TGTTCCTCATTCCGGGACAGGTCCCAAGAGACCCAGTACTTC
-,-,TRBV4-2,TRBJ2-5,CASSQDLGSGQETRYF,TGTGCCAGCAGCCAAGATTTAGGTAGCGGCCAAGAGACCCGGTACTTC
-,-,TRBV7-2,TRBJ1-1,CASTQYAYTEAFF,TGTGCCAGCACCCAGTACGCTTACACTGAAGCTTTCTTT
TRBD2,-,TRBV7-8,TRBJ2-7,CASSPSPGLAGVEQYF,TGTGCCAGCAGCCCCTCCCCGGGACTAGCGGGAGTCGAGCAGTACTTC
TRBD2,once,TRBV5-1,TRBJ2-1,CASSFRTSAYNEQFF,TGCGCCAGCAGCTTCCGGACTAGCGCTTACAATGAGCAGTTCTTC
TRBD1,-,TRBV19,TRBJ1-2,CASSRWDSSNYGYTF,TGTGCCAGTAGTCGTTGGGACAGCTCAAACTATGGCTACACCTTC
TRBD1,-,TRBV5-5,TRBJ2-7,CASSLEQGARYYEQYF,TGTGCCAGCAGCTTGGAACAGGGGGCGCGCTACTACGAGCAGTACTTC
-,-,TRBV30,TRBJ1-6,CAWTNRHSPLHF,TGTGCCTGGACCAACAGGCATTCACCCCTCCACTTT
TRBD2,-,TRBV6-5,TRBJ2-7,CASTSGTYEQYF,TGTGCCAGCACTAGCGGCACCTACGAGCAGTACTTC
-,-,TRBV28,TRBJ1-5,CASSFLGQYSNQPQHF,TGTGCCAGCAGTTTTCTTGGACAGTATAGCAATCAGCCCCAGCATTTT
-,-,TRBV18,TRBJ2-7,CASSPRDSSYEQYF,TGTGCCAGCTCACCACGCGACAGTTCCTACGAGCAGTACTTC
-,-,TRBV7-8,TRBJ2-1,CASSLVFVAGSYNEQFF,TGTGCCAGCAGCTTAGTTTTTGTAGCTGGCTCCTACAATGAGCAGTTCTTC
TRBD2,-,TRBV29-1,TRBJ2-5,CSALGEGETQYF,TGCAGCGCTCTCGGGGAGGGCGAGACCCAGTACTTC
TRBD1,-,TRBV6-1,TRBJ1-2,CASSEYRGLGYTF,TGTGCCAGCAGTGAATACAGGGGGCTAGGCTACACCTTC
TRBD2,-,TRBV19,TRBJ2-1,CASRVGLGNEQFF,TGTGCCAGTAGAGTGGGACTAGGCAATGAGCAGTTCTTC
TRBD2,-,TRBV6-4,TRBJ2-3,CASSDHTGGGTDTQYF,TGTGCCAGCAGTGACCATACGGGAGGGGGCACAGATACGCAGTATTTT
TRBD2,few,TRBV14,TRBJ2-3,CASSHFGTSGSKDTQYF,TGTGCCAGCAGCCACTTTGGGACTAGCGGGAGTAAGGATACGCAGTATTTT
-,-,TRBV27,TRBJ1-6,CASRLQGYNSPLHF,TGTGCCAGCAGGCTGCAGGGCTATAATTCACCCCTCCACTTT
TRBD2,few,TRBV7-2,TRBJ2-7,CASSPAGGPYEQYF,TGTGCCAGCAGCCCAGCGGGAGGGCCGTACGAGCAGTACTTC
TRBD1,-,TRBV18,TRBJ1-5,CASSPRTGGRQPQHF,TGTGCCAGCTCACCTAGAACAGGGGGTAGGCAGCCCCAGCATTTT
TRBD1,-,TRBV18,TRBJ2-4,CASSPVTGDIKNIQYF,TGTGCCAGCTCACCGGTCACAGGGGATATCAAAAACATTCAGTACTTC
-,-,TRBV6-5,TRBJ1-1,CASSYRRGEAFF,TGTGCCAGCAGTTACAGGAGGGGAGAAGCTTTCTTT
-,few,TRBV10-3,TRBJ2-1,CAISEPTLPSYNEQFF,TGTGCCATCAGTGAACCCACTCTCCCCTCCTACAATGAGCAGTTCTTC
TRBD2,-,TRBV15,TRBJ2-5,CATGRGDSQETQYF,TGTGCCACCGGGAGGGGAGATAGCCAAGAGACCCAGTACTTC
-,-,TRBV5-1,TRBJ1-5,CASSPAGGAQPQHF,TGCGCCAGCAGCCCGGCGGGGGGGGCTCAGCCCCAGCATTTT
TRBD1,-,TRBV5-6,TRBJ1-5,CASSSRDSLPQHF,TGTGCCAGCAGCTCCCGGGACAGTTTGCCCCAGCATTTT
-,-,TRBV6-5,TRBJ2-2,CASSSLLRTGELFF,TGTGCCAGCAGTTCACTATTGAGGACCGGGGAGCTGTTTTTT
-,few,TRBV19,TRBJ2-1,CASSIVWRASYNEQFF,TGTGCCAGTAGTATCGTATGGCGGGCCTCCTACAATGAGCAGTTCTTC
TRBD2,-,TRBV28,TRBJ2-3,CASSYGLAGGTDTQYF,TGTGCCAGCAGTTACGGACTAGCGGGAGGCACAGATACGCAGTATTTT
TRBD1,-,TRBV5-4,TRBJ2-5,CASSSGQGRETQYF,TGTGCCAGCAGCTCAGGACAGGGAAGGGAGACCCAGTACTTC
TRBD2,once,TRBV28,TRBJ2-1,CATTPSGRRYNEQFF,TGTGCCACCACCCCTAGCGGGAGACGCTACAATGAGCAGTTCTTC